This T cell receptor beta chain was sequenced for a study of blood T cell repertoires in COVID-19. The germline V gene encodes CDR1 KGHDR and CDR2 SFDVKD. The CDR3 is 15 amino acids. V shed 4 bases and J 4 bases; nucleotides not matched to a gene: 8. Using immunoSEQ multiplex PCR, the repertoire was profiled, and TCRdb retains in-frame clones only, with some absent. The profile shows some 350,000 clones, 88% of them singletons. The clonotype originates from a man younger than 40 who had recovered from COVID-19. Sequenced: PBMCs or T cells enriched from blood (not recorded which). V and J are TRBV24-1 and TRBJ2-5; 7 bases align to TRBD2. The CDR3 is CATSDPNSGGETQYF. The CDR3 DNA reads as TGTGCCACCAGTGACCCAAACTCGGGAGGAGAGACCCAGTACTTC.